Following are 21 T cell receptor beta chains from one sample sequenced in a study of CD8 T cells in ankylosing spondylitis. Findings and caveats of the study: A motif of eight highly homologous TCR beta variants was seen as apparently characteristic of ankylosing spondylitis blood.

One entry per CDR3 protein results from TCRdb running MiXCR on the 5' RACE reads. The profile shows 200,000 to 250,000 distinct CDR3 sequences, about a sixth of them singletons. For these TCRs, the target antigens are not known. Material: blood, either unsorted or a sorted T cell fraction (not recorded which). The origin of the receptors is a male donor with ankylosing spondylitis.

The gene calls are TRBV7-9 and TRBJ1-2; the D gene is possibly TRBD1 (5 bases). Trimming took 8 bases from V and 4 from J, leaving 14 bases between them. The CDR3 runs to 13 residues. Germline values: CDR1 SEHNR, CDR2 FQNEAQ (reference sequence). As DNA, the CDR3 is TGTGCCAGCGGACAAACAGATACCTATGGCTACACCTTC. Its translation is CASGQTDTYGYTF.

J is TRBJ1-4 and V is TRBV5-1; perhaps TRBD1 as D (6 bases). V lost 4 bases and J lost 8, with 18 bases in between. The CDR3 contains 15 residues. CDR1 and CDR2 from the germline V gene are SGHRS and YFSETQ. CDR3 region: CASSTRTDVEEKLFF. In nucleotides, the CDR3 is TGCGCCAGCAGCACTAGGACAGACGTGGAGGAAAAACTGTTTTTT.

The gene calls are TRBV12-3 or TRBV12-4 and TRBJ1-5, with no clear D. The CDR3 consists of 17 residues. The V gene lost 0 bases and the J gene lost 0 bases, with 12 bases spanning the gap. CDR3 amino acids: CASSLAPPGPSNQPQHF. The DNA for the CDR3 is TGTGCCAGCAGTTTAGCCCCCCCCGGGCCTAGCAATCAGCCCCAGCATTTT.

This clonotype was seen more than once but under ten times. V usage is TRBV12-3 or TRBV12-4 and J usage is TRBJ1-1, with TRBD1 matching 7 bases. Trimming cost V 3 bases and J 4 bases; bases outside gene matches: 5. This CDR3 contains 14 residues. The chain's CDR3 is CASSLWQGVTEAFF. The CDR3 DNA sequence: TGTGCCAGCAGTTTGTGGCAGGGGGTCACTGAAGCTTTCTTT.

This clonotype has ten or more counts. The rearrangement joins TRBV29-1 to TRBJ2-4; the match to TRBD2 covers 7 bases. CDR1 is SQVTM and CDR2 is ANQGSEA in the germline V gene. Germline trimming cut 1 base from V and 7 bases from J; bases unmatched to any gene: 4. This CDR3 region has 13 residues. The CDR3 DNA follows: TGCAGCGTTGAAGGGGACTATGAGAACATTCAGTACTTC. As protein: CSVEGDYENIQYF.

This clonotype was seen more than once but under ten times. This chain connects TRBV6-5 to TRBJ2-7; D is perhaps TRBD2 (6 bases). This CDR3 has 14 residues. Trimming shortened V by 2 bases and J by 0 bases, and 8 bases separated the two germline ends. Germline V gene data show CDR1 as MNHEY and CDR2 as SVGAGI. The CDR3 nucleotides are TGTGCCAGCAGTTACACGGGGGACTCCTACGAGCAGTACTTC. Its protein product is CASSYTGDSYEQYF.

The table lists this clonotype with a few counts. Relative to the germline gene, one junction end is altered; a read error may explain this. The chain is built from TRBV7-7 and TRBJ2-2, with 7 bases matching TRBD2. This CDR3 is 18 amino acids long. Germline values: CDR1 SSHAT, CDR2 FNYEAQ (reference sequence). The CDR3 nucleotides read TGTGCTAGCAGCTTAGGTAGAGCCGCGGGGGAGAACACCGGGGAGCTGTTTTTT. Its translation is CASSLGRAAGENTGELFF.

This chain's CDR3 is CASSLSRREGHETQYF. CDR3 nucleotide sequence: TGCGCCAGCAGCCTAAGTAGGCGGGAGGGCCATGAGACCCAGTACTTC. This rearrangement joins TRBV4-1 to TRBJ2-5, with TRBD2 matching 9 bases. CDR3 length equals 16 residues. The V segment lost 4 bases and the J segment 5 bases; nucleotides outside the gene matches: 11. Per the germline V gene, CDR1 is MGHRA and CDR2 is YSYEKL.

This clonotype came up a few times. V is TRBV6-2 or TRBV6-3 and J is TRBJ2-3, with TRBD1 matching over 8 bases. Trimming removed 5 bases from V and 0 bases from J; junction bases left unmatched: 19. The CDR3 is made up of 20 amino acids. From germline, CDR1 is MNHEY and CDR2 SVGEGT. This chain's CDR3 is CASSPPPGQDVSPSTDTQYF. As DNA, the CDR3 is TGTGCCAGCAGTCCTCCACCGGGACAGGATGTATCTCCTAGCACAGATACGCAGTATTTT.

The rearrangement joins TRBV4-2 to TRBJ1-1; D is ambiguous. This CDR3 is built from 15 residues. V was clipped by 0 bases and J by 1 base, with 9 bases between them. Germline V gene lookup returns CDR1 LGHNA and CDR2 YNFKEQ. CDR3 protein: CASSQEETTNTEAFF. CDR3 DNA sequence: TGTGCCAGCAGCCAAGAGGAGACAACGAACACTGAAGCTTTCTTT.

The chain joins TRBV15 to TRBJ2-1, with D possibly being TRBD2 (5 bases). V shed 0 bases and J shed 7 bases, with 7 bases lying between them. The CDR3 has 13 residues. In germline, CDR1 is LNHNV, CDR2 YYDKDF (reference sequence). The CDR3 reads CATSRDTGNEQFF. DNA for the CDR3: TGTGCCACCAGCAGAGATACGGGGAATGAGCAGTTCTTC.

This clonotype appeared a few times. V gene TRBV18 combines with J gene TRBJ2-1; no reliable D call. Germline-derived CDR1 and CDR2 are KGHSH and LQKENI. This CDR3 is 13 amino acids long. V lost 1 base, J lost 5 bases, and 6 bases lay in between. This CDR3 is CASSPRQNNEQFF. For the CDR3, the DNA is TGTGCCAGCTCACCACGGCAGAACAATGAGCAGTTCTTC.

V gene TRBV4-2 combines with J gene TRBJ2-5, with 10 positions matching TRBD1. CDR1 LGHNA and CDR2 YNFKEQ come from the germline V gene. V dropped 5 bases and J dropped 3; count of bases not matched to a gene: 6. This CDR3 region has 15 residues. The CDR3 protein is CASSGPGTGEETQYF. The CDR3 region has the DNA TGTGCCAGCAGCGGGCCCGGGACAGGGGAAGAGACCCAGTACTTC.

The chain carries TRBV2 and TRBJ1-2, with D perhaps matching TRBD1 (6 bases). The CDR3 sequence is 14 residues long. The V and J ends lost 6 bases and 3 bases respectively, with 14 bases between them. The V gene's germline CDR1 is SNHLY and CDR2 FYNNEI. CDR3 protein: CASRELTGHYGYTF. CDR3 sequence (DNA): TGTGCCAGCAGGGAGTTGACAGGCCACTATGGCTACACCTTC.

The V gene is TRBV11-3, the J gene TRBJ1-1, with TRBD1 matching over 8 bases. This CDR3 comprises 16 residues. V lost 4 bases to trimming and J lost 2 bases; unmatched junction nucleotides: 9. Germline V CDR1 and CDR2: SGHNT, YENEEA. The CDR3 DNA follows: TGTGCCAGCAGCTCAGATCCGGGGACAGGAAACACTGAAGCTTTCTTT. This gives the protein CASSSDPGTGNTEAFF.

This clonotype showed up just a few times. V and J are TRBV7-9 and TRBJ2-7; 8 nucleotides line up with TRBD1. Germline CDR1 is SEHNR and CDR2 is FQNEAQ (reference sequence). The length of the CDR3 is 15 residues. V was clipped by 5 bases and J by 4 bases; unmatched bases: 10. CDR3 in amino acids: CASSPPDRGRYEQYF. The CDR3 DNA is TGTGCCAGCAGCCCGCCCGACAGGGGAAGGTACGAGCAGTACTTC.

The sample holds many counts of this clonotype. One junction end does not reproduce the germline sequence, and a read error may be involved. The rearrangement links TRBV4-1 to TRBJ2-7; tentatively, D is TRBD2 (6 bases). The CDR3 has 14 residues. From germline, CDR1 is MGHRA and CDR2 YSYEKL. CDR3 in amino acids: CASSQPGLSYEQYF. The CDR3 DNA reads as TGTGCCAGCAGCCAACCGGGACTTTCCTACGAGCAGTACTTC.

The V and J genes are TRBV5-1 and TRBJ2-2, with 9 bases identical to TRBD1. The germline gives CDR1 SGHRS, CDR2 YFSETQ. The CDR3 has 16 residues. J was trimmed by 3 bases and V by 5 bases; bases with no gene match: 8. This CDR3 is CASRYPGQGDTGELFF. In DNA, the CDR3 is TGCGCCAGCAGGTATCCGGGACAGGGAGACACCGGGGAGCTGTTTTTT.

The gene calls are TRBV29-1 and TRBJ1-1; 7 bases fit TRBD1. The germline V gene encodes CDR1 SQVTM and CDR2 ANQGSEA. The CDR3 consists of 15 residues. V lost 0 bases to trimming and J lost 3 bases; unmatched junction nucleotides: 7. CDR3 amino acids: CSVEDYIRGDTEAFF. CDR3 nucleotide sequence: TGCAGCGTTGAAGACTACATCAGGGGGGACACTGAAGCTTTCTTT.

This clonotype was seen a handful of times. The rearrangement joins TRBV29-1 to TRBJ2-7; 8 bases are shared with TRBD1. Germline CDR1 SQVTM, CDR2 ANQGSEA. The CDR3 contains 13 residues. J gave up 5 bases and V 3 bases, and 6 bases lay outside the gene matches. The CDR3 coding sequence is TGCAGCGTTGAGGCAGGGGGCCTCCACGAGCAGTACTTC. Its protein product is CSVEAGGLHEQYF.

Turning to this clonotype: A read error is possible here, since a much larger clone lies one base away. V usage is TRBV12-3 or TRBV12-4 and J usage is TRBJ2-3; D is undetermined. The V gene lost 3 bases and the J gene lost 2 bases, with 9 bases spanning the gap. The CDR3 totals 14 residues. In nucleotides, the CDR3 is TGTGCCAGCAGTTTTTCTCCCACCACAGATACGCAGTATTTT. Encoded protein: CASSFSPTTDTQYF.